This T cell receptor (beta chain) was sequenced in a study of cytomegalovirus exposure and HLA in healthy donors (dated by TCRdb to 2016 to 2017). A note on the overall study: An earlier analysis of about 560 of the donors reported 276 Gb of sequence data and around 100 million unique TCR beta sequences obtained from 180 million or so T cells. A later genetic analysis took genome-wide SNP genotypes for about 55% of the roughly 700 donors and used that subset as a discovery cohort. On average, approximately 250,000 unique TCR beta nucleotide sequences were sequenced per donor among about 400 genotyped donors of the cohort, with around 19% of those sequences being non-productive. Donor age, sex, ethnicity and CMV serostatus were compiled together with the repertoire data. Class I and class II HLA loci were covered by the typing at four-digit resolution. In a later analysis, previously published TCR beta repertoires from about 670 donors were re-analyzed and high-resolution HLA genotyping was added so that TCR occurrence patterns could be studied. Typing coverage differed by locus: A, B, C, DRB1 and DQB1 were typed in about 620-630 donors, DQA1 in approximately 520, DPA1 in around 600, and DPB1 in 472. About 5 DR-DQ haplotypes were handled as single units for association and clustering, since linkage in the cohort was strong. An earlier analysis of 500 to 750 of the donors applied high-throughput TCR beta sequencing to assess whether each TCR beta V gene segment acted as functional or pseudogenic. Along with the approximately 650-subject first cohort, a separate validation cohort of over a hundred different subjects was used. To predict cytomegalovirus infection status, the study brought together high-throughput TCR immunosequencing, statistical association of individual TCRs with disease status, and machine learning. The aim of the study was to test whether cataloging public T cell receptors could identify signatures of past pathogen exposure. All discovery cohort repertoires had been generated on a single sequencing platform. Rather than drawing on any new phenotypic data, the later analysis identified candidate immune exposures from TCR beta sequences and the way those sequences occurred across donors. An early release covering 550 to 650 HLA-typed donors comprised around 300 gigabases of sequencing data and 85 million to 100 million unique TCR sequences. Using immunosequencing, the study profiled T cell repertoires from about 610 subjects and related those repertoires to cytomegalovirus serostatus. The genetic ancestry cluster associated with self-reported Caucasian donors included 81% of the roughly 390 genotyped donors.

CDR1 SGHNT and CDR2 YYREEE were looked up in the germline V gene (reference sequence). Taken from cysteine to phenylalanine, the CDR3 has 16 residues. Here the CDR3 DNA is all that survives: 48 bases in frame from base 1. V ends up 3 bases short and J 6 bases short, with an unmatched junction base count of 11. Library preparation employed the immunoSEQ multiplex PCR assay. A mixture of 60 forward primers for TCR Vbeta segments and 13 reverse primers for TCR Jbeta segments was used in the multiplex PCR. The CDR3 region of rearranged TCR beta genes was amplified from genomic DNA by a multiplex PCR assay. The Illumina HiSeq System was used to sequence the amplified TCR beta libraries as 87-base-pair reads. Per the authors' processing: In a later analysis, around 80 million unique TCR beta chains were counted across the 650 to 750 repertoires, and approximately 9.9 million of these chains were shared by at least two donors. Raw reads were error-corrected and collapsed into unique sequences with a nearest-neighbor algorithm that merged closely related sequences to remove PCR and sequencing errors. CDR3 sequences were aligned to IMGT reference sequences to assign V, D and J gene segments. For a sequence to be retained, at least a six-nucleotide match to both a V gene segment and a J gene segment was required. A rearrangement was called productive if the CDR3 had no stop codons and remained in frame with V and J, and every other rearrangement was called non-productive. CDR3 was defined by IMGT convention, running from the second conserved V-encoded cysteine to the conserved J-encoded phenylalanine. Sequences without an unambiguous match to a single V gene segment were excluded from the earlier analysis of about 630 of the donors. An earlier analysis of 587 of the donors classified V segments as functional when productive rearrangements were above 56.7% and as segregating when the standard deviation between donors was above 5%. A statistical classification framework was developed to diagnose cytomegalovirus status using the catalog of TCR beta chain sequences. In a later analysis, V and J genes were assigned by comparing TCR nucleotide sequences against IMGT/GENE-DB human TR gene sequences. Using the TCRdist pipeline, a later analysis assigned CDR3 sequences along with most-parsimonious VDJ recombination scenarios. In a later analysis, each TCR beta chain was defined by its CDR3 amino acid sequence together with its V-gene family, and reads lacking a unique V-gene family were excluded. In a later analysis, 450 to 600 highly shared, low-generation-probability nucleotide sequences were removed to address suspected cross-contamination and a sequencing artifact. For each public chain, a later analysis derived a clonal expansion index from normalized ranks of inferred template counts within each repertoire. In a later analysis, generation probabilities were computed using a VDJ recombination model fitted to out-of-frame rearrangements, and the results were checked against IGoR. In a later analysis, hypergeometric tests were used to score TCR-TCR, TCR-HLA and TCR-CMV co-occurrence, with a repertoire-size bias correction applied to TCR pairs. In a later analysis, false discovery rates were estimated by permuting HLA or CMV assignments 20 times. In a later analysis, co-occurring TCRs were grouped with DBSCAN, and TCRdist sequence similarity was added when clustering was performed within HLA-allele-positive subsets. Co-occurrence clustering excluded repertoires with fewer than 30,000 or more than 120,000 public chains, plus five with anomalous nucleotide sharing. In TCRdb, the immuneACCESS table is reduced to in-frame sequences with V and J assigned. These tables do not hold every clone; where another copy was compared, an unresolved V gene accounts for under half, and the others remain unexplained. From that table come the V and J calls and clone size; the DNA was used to work out D and trimming. The sample data list some 170,000 clones, and 72% of these were observed just once. The ten largest make up about 2.5% of the sample.

The paper's findings and limits, for the study overall: A later genetic analysis associated a missense DCLRE1C variant with V-gene and J-gene trimming of TCR beta chains, and an independent cohort replicated the association. According to a later analysis, most CMV-associated TCR beta chains appeared to be HLA-restricted, and the HLA associations seemed to be driven largely by CMV exposure. The study gave a list of some 150 TCR beta chains associated with cytomegalovirus. The 87-base-pair reads could not distinguish some IMGT-functional V segments, including TRBV6-2 and TRBV6-3, so those segments were excluded. A later analysis found that TCR association rates varied across HLA loci, with DRB1 alleles showing the most associated TCRs and HLA-C alleles the fewest. Because HLA typing was unavailable for some donors at each locus, only the typed subset was used in association tests. A later genetic analysis reported fewer N-insertions in productive TCRs among donors in an Asian-associated ancestry cluster than the approximately 700-donor mean. According to the authors, the approach could potentially be generalized to other disease states and immunological phenotypes. In vitro tests confirmed that three of the cytomegalovirus-associated TCR beta chains recognize cytomegalovirus antigens. Over 15 rarely observed V segments, including chromosome 9 orphons, were excluded from the earlier analysis of about 610 of the donors because counts were too low. Assigning TCR associations to individual alleles was difficult when HLA alleles, especially DR and DQ, strongly co-occurred. Presence/absence analyses assumed roughly uniform sequencing depth across donors, an assumption that may not hold. In both the original and validation cohorts, the classifier was reported to diagnose cytomegalovirus status with high specificity and sensitivity. An earlier analysis of approximately 500 of the donors showed that most TCR beta V segments appeared in productive rearrangements either about 90% or about 30% of the time, which broadly matched IMGT annotations. While some public TCRs were present in many individuals, most TCR sequences turned up only very rarely across donors. Correlated functional status among segregating V segments might be attributable to linkage disequilibrium, but an unknown experimental factor could not be ruled out. For the cohort, immune exposure information was limited to CMV serostatus. Several of the top co-occurrence clusters appeared to be linked to parvovirus B19, influenza, CMV and Epstein-Barr virus, according to a later analysis. In a later analysis, HLA-associated TCR beta chains were found to be more clonally expanded and to have lower generation probabilities than equally common non-associated chains. This cohort had only TCR beta chains sequenced, and the lack of alpha or paired-chain data limited which features could be detected. A further reported finding was that TCR beta sequences accurately predicted the HLA-A and HLA-B alleles for most subjects in the first cohort. The sequencing pipeline was judged likely to have produced a cluster of highly shared sequence variants as a technical artifact. Specific HLA alleles were associated with over 15,000 TCR beta sequences at a false discovery rate of 0.05 in a later analysis.

In total, approximately 700 healthy bone marrow donors made up the cohort. All cohort members were sampled while nominally healthy, although unrecorded immune exposures were likely present. Of the 610 or so cohort members, approximately 280 had positive CMV serostatus and approximately 360 had negative CMV serostatus, and CMV serostatus was not recorded for the donor. Each donor provided a peripheral blood sample, and peripheral blood mononuclear cells were used for TCR beta sequencing. Genomic DNA extraction from the blood cell samples was performed with the Qiagen DNeasy Blood Extraction Kit. Remarks on this clone: Its antigen is currently not known. Per-base quality was not reported, and no clone a single base away is much larger than it.

Recombination joined TRBV5-4 with TRBJ1-4, with 7 middle bases fitting TRBD1. This TCR came from a human donor in good health. Material: PBMCs. Here the CDR3 is given as CASSSKATGRDEKLFF. In nucleotides, the sequence is TGTGCCAGCAGCTCGAAAGCGACAGGGCGAGATGAAAAACTGTTTTTT.